Listed here is a single T cell receptor (beta chain). Its target is unknown. This entry is derived from a study of OX40 agonist ivuxolimab in advanced cancers. As for the study in general: Ivuxolimab, which is an agonistic anti-OX40 (CD134) antibody, was administered to the patients.

The CDR3 consists of 14 residues. V was pared by 9 bases and J by 8 bases, with 19 bases between. Germline V CDR1 and CDR2: MNHEY, SVGAGI. The table came from immunoSEQ multiplex PCR; TCRdb's copy has only in-frame clones and leaves some out. The data contain 95,000 or so clones, roughly 84% of them singletons. Overall study findings and caveats: The study observed clonal expansion of CD4+ and CD8+ blood T cells by week 6 at 0.1 to 3.0 mg/kg. The average count of expanded clones was higher among CD8+ T cells than among CD4+.

This TCR was sampled from an adult with an advanced solid tumor such as melanoma, head and neck, liver or kidney cancer. The gene calls are TRBV6-5 and TRBJ1-4; D remains unclear. Sample: CD4+ or CD8+ T cells sorted from blood, taken in a trial of the OX40 agonist ivuxolimab. CDR3 residues: CASSMGIVGEKLFF. The CDR3 DNA follows: TGTGCCAGTTCAATGGGGATCGTTGGGGAAAAACTGTTTTTT.